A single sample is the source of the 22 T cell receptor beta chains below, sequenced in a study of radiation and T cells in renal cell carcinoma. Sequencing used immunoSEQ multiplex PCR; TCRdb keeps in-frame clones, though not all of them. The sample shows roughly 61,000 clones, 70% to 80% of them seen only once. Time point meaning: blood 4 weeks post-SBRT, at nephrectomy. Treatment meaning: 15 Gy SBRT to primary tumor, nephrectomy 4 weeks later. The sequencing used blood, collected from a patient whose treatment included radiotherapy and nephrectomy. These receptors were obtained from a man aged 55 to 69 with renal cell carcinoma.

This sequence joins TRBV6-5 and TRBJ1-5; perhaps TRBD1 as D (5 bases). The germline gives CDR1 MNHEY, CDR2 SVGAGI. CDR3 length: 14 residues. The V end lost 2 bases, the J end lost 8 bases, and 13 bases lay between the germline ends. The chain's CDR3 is CASSYGGGREPQHF. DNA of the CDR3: TGTGCCAGCAGTTACGGGGGGGGTAGGGAGCCCCAGCATTTT.

The CDR3 DNA is TGTGCCAGCTCCGAGGGCCGCGGTGGCTACACCTTC. This codes for CASSEGRGGYTF. V and J are TRBV18 and TRBJ1-2; no definite D call. Germline V CDR1 and CDR2: KGHSH, LQKENI. CDR3 size: 12 residues. Trimming removed 6 bases from V and 7 bases from J, with 12 bases in between.

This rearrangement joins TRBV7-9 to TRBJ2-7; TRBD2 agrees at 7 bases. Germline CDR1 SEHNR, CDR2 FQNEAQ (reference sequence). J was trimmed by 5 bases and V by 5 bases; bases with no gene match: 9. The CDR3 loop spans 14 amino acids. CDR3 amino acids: CASSPREVRDEQYF. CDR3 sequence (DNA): TGTGCCAGCAGCCCCCGGGAGGTGAGGGACGAGCAGTACTTC.

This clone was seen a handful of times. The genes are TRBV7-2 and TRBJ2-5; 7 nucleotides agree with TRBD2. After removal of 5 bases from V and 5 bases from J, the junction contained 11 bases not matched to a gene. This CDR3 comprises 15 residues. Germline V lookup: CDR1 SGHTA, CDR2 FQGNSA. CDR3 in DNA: TGTGCCAGCAGCCGCGGGGGTAGCGGAGGGGAGACCCAGTACTTC. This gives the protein CASSRGGSGGETQYF.

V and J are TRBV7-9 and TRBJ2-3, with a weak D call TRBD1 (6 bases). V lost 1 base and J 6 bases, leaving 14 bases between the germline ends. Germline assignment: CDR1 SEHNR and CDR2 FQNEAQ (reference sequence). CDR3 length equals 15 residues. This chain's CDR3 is CASSLGTAGVDTQYF. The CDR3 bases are TGTGCCAGCAGCTTAGGGACAGCAGGTGTGGATACGCAGTATTTT.

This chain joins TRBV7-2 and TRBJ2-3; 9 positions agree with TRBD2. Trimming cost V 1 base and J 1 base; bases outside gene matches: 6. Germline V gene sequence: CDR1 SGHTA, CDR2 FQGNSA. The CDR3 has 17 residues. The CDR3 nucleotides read TGTGCCAGCAGCTTAGGAGGAGCGGGGGGACGCACAGATACGCAGTATTTT. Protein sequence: CASSLGGAGGRTDTQYF.

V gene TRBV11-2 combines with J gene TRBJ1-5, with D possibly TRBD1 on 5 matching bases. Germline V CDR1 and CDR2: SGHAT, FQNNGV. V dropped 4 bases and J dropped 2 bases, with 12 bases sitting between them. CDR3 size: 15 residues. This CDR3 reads CASSSDIGGNQPQHF. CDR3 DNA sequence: TGTGCCAGCAGCTCGGACATCGGTGGCAATCAGCCCCAGCATTTT.

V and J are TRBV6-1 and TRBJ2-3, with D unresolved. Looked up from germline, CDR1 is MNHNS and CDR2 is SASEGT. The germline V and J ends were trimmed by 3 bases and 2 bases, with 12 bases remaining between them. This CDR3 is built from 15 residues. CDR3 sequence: CASSDGPLDTDTQYF. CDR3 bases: TGTGCCAGCAGTGATGGGCCTCTCGACACAGATACGCAGTATTTT.

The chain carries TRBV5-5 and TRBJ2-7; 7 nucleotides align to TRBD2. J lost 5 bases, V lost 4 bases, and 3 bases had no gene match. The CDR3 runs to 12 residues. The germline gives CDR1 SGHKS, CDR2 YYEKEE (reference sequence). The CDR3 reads CASSPTSHEQYF. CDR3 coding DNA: TGTGCCAGCAGCCCGACTAGCCACGAGCAGTACTTC.

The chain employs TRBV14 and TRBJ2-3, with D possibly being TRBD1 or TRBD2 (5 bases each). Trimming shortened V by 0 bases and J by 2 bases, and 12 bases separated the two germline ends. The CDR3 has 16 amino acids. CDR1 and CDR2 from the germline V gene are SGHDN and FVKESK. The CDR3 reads CASSQEIGAYTDTQYF. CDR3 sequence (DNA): TGTGCCAGCAGCCAAGAGATCGGGGCTTACACAGATACGCAGTATTTT. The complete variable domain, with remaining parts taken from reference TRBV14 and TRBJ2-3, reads EAGVTQFPSHSVIEKGQTVTLRCDPISGHDNLYWYRRVMGKEIKFLLHFVKESKQDESGMPNNRFLAERTGGTYSTLKVQPAELEDSGVYFCASSQEIGAYTDTQYFGPGTRLTVL.

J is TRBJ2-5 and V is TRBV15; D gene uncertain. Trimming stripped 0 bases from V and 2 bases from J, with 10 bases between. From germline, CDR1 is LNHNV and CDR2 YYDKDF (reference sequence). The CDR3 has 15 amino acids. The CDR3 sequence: CATSRDWYGQETQYF. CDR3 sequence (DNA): TGTGCCACCAGCAGAGATTGGTACGGGCAAGAGACCCAGTACTTC. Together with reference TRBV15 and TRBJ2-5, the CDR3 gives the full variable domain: DAMVIQNPRYQVTQFGKPVTLSCSQTLNHNVMYWYQQKSSQAPKLLFHYYDKDFNNEADTPDNFQSRRPNTSFCFLDIRSPGLGDTAMYLCATSRDWYGQETQYFGPGTRLLVL.

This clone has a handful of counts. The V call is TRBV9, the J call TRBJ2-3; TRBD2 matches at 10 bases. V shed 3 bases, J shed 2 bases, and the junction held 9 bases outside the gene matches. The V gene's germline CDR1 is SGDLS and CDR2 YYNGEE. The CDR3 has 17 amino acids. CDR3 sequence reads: CASSDEREGQITDTQYF. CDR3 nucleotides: TGTGCCAGCAGCGACGAGCGGGAGGGCCAAATCACAGATACGCAGTATTTT.

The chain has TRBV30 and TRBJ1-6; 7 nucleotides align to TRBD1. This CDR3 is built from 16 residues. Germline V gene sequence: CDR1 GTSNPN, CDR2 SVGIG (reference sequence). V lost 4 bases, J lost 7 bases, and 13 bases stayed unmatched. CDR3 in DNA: TGTGCCTGGAATATTGTAGGGGCAGGGGGAAATTCACCCCTCCACTTT. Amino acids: CAWNIVGAGGNSPLHF.

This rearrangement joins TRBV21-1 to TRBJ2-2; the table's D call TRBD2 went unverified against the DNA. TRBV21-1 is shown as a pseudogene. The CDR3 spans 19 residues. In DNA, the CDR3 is TGTGCCAGCAGCACTTCCGGACTAGCGAGGGGCCTTAACACCGGGGAGCTGTTTTTT. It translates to CASSTSGLARGLNTGELFF.

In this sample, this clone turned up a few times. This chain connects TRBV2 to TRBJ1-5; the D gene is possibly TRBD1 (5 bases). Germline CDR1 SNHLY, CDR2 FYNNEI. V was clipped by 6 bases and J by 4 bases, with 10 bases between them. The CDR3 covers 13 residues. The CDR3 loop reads CASSRDGNQPQHF. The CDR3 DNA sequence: TGTGCCAGCAGCCGGGACGGAAATCAGCCCCAGCATTTT.

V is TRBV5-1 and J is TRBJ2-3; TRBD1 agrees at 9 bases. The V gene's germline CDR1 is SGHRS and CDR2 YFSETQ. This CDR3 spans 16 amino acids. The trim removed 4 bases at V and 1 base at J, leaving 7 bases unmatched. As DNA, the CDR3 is TGCGCCAGCAGCACAGGGACAGGGACACGCACAGATACGCAGTATTTT. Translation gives CASSTGTGTRTDTQYF.

CDR3 bases: TGTGCCAGCAGCAAAGCAGGGTTGGCCGACGGGGAGCTGTTTTTT. Protein sequence: CASSKAGLADGELFF. The rearrangement links TRBV11-3 to TRBJ2-2; a possible D gene is TRBD1 (5 bases). Trimming shortened V by 5 bases and J by 7 bases, and 17 bases separated the two germline ends. The length of the CDR3 is 15 residues. Per germline, CDR1 SGHNT and CDR2 YENEEA.

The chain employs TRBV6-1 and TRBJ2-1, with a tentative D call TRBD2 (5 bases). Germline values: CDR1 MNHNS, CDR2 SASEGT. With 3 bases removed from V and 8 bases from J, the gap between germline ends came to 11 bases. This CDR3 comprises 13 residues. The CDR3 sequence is CASSDEARDEQFF. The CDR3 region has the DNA TGTGCCAGCAGTGACGAAGCGAGGGATGAGCAGTTCTTC.

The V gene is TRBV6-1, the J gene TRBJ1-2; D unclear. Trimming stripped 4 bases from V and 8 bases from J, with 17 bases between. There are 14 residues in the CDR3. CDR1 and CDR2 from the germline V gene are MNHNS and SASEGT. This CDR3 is CASSVTTLTRGYTF. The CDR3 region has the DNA TGTGCCAGCAGTGTTACGACTCTGACTCGGGGCTACACCTTC.

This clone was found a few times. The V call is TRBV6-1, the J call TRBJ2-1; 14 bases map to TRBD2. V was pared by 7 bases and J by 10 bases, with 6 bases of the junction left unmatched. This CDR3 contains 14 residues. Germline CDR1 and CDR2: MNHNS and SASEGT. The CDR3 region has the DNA TGTGCCAGCAAGGGACTAGCGGGAGTCGGAGAGCAGTTCTTC. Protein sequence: CASKGLAGVGEQFF.

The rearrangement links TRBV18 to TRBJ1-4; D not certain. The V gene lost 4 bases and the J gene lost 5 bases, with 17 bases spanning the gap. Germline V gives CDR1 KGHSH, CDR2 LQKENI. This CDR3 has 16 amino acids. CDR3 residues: CASSLPPPLGNEKLFF. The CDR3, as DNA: TGTGCCAGCTCACTACCGCCCCCGCTAGGGAATGAAAAACTGTTTTTT.

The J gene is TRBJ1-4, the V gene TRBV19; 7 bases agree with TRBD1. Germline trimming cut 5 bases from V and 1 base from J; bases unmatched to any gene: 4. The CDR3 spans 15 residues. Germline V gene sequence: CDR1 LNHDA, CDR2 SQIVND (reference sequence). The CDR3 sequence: CASSQTGETNEKLFF. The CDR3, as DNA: TGTGCCAGTAGTCAAACAGGGGAAACTAATGAAAAACTGTTTTTT.